Below, one T cell receptor (beta chain) is given with its context. Its target antigen remains unknown. The input lacks base qualities; no much larger clone sits a single base away. This record belongs to a study of human versus mouse CDR3 diversity and MHC coevolution (TCRdb year 2017). For the study in its entirety: The immunoSEQ assay was reported to detect one in 200,000 T cells and to minimize amplification bias from multiplex PCR. Three healthy volunteer blood donors were included in the human cohort, with one aged 30 to 40, one aged 40 to 49 and one aged 60 to 70 at collection. Valid reads per sample ranged from roughly 5.5 x 10^6 to 1.6 x 10^7 across mouse and human samples. Human naive CD4 T cell repertoires served as a reference for TCR selection on multiple MHC II alleles, compared against human-TCR-locus transgenic mice with single MHC II.

Fluorescence-activated cell sorting was used to isolate naive CD4 T cells, defined as CD45RO-negative and CD62L-positive, from PBMCs. From each donor, about 48 ml of fresh peripheral blood was taken, and Ficoll density centrifugation was then used to isolate PBMCs. Cells were sorted on a FACSAria III instrument, and every sample had a purity above 90%. CDR1 SGHRS and CDR2 YFSETQ are derived from the germline V gene. The cysteine opens and the phenylalanine closes a CDR3 of 15 amino acids. Only the CDR3 region is kept as DNA, spanning 45 bases read in frame from base 1. V was cut back by 4 bases and J by 4 bases, leaving a gap of 15 bases between them. Study-wide conclusions, independent of this receptor: Because human T cells were selected on six MHC II alleles, repertoire diversity in humans and mice was not considered directly comparable. On average, more CDR3 deletions and insertions were observed in humans than in mice, indicating greater exonuclease and TdT activity. Most of the three human donors showed the lowest clonal inequality scores among all compared groups. iCHAO1 estimates gave humans the largest TCR beta repertoire, about 1.6 million clonotypes, attributed likely to selection by multiple MHC II molecules.

The QIAGEN blood and tissue kit was used to extract genomic DNA from the sorted cells, and that DNA was then quantified on a NanoDrop 1000. Using multiplex PCR of genomic DNA, the immunoSEQ platform deep sequenced and quantified the TCR alpha and beta chains. On the authors' methods: TCR sequences were annotated using IMGT gene and region definitions. Out-of-frame rearrangements were taken as a proxy for the preselection repertoire and were compared with in-frame clonotypes. The iCHAO1 estimator supplied with the immunoSEQ platform was used to estimate repertoire size. A Gini index, which is based on the Lorenz curve, was applied to in-frame amino acid clonotypes to measure clonal inequality. The intersect function of the R package tcR was used to count shared clonotypes, and the Jaccard index was used to score similarity. Frequencies of V, J and V-J usage were subjected to principal component analysis with the R prcomp function, without normalization. What TCRdb holds here is the immuneACCESS table cut down to in-frame rearrangements. Part of the clones is not present; checked against another copy, under half of the missing clones reflect an unresolved V gene, and the others are unexplained. The DNA was the basis for D and trimming; V, J and clone size are from that table. The sample includes 75,000 to 90,000 clones, with roughly 95% observed a single time. The top ten clones comprise 1.3% of the sample.

The V and J genes are TRBV5-1 and TRBJ1-3; the D gene remains uncertain. The TCR was taken from a person aged 30-69 years in good health. The sequenced sample was naive CD4+ T cells from blood. The cell subset or site label for this specimen denotes: CD45RO-negative CD62L-positive naive CD4 T cells. In nucleotides, the sequence is TGCGCCAGCAGCCTTACACCCGCGGGCGGAAACACCATATATTTT. This codes for CASSLTPAGGNTIYF.